This T cell receptor (beta chain) was recovered during a study of regulatory T cells. Points from the study as a whole: Regulatory T cells showed the strongest V-J pair restriction and V/J gene skewing among patient repertoires. In CD3G-deficient patients, conventional CD4+ T cells were enriched for hydrophobic CDR3 residues at positions 6 and 7.

As concerns this clone: Its antigen is unknown.

The PCR used 52 TRBV and 13 TRBJ primers. TCRdb's table, derived via immunoSEQ multiplex PCR, lists solely in-frame clones and lacks some. This repertoire shows some 38,000 clones, about 88% found once; its top ten account for more than 2%. This CDR3 region has 14 residues. Germline lookup yields CDR1 GTSNPN and CDR2 SVGIG (reference sequence). Trimming took 3 bases from V and 3 from J; bases not matched to a gene: 6. All CD3G-deficient patients showed autoimmunity, more severe in two. Patients, 2 to 39 years old, had expanded memory T-cell proportions. Regulatory (CD25-high CD127-low) and conventional (CD25-low CD127-high) CD4+ T cells were sorted separately.

This TCR was recovered from a person under 30 with CD3G deficiency. The specimen sequenced was conventional CD4+ T cells sorted from blood. V usage is TRBV30 and J usage is TRBJ1-2; TRBD1 matches at 8 bases. The CDR3 nucleotides are TGTGCCTGGAGCCGGGGACAGGAGCACTATGGCTACACCTTC. This gives the protein CAWSRGQEHYGYTF.